Below, one T cell receptor (beta chain) is given with its context. These data belong to a study of shared clonotypes between healthy human individuals. The assay was immunoSEQ multiplex PCR, and TCRdb's table has in-frame clones only and misses some. The sample has about 1.5 million clones; 95% to 99% are singletons. The sequence was collected from a man in his thirties or forties in good health. The sequenced sample was naive CD4+ T cells sorted from blood. Subset defined: CD45RA+ positively selected.

The CDR3 bases are TGTGCCAGCAGCATACAGGGGGGGGGCACTGAAGCTTTCTTT. Its translation: CASSIQGGGTEAFF. The chain couples TRBV7-2 to TRBJ1-1; 8 bases match TRBD1. After removal of 5 bases from V and 4 bases from J, the junction contained 6 bases not matched to a gene. The germline V gene encodes CDR1 SGHTA and CDR2 FQGNSA. The CDR3 is made up of 14 amino acids.